This TCR beta chain was recorded in a study of PD-L1 blockade in urothelial cancer. Across the study: T cells numbered a median of around 140,000 in the blood samples.

This CDR3 has 16 amino acids. V shed 6 bases, J shed 4 bases, and the junction held 14 bases outside the gene matches. The germline V gene encodes CDR1 MDHEN and CDR2 SYDVKM. Sequencing used immunoSEQ multiplex PCR; TCRdb keeps in-frame clones, though not all of them. Among about 50,000 clones listed, approximately 80% were seen once. Noted time point: peripheral blood 6 weeks after treatment start. The V gene is TRBV28, the J gene TRBJ2-5, with TRBD1 identical over 7 bases. The source material was PBMCs, sampled around atezolizumab (anti-PD-L1) treatment. The TCR sequence derives from a man aged 65-85 years with urothelial cancer. For the CDR3, the DNA is TGTGCCAGCAGCCCCACTACAGGGGACCCTGGAGAGACCCAGTACTTC. This encodes CASSPTTGDPGETQYF. The full variable domain, in which reference TRBV28 and TRBJ2-5 provide the parts outside the CDR3, is DVKVTQSSRYLVKRTGEKVFLECVQDMDHENMFWYRQDPGLGLRLIYFSYDVKMKEKGDIPEGYSVSREKKERFSLILESASTNQTSMYLCASSPTTGDPGETQYFGPGTRLLVL.